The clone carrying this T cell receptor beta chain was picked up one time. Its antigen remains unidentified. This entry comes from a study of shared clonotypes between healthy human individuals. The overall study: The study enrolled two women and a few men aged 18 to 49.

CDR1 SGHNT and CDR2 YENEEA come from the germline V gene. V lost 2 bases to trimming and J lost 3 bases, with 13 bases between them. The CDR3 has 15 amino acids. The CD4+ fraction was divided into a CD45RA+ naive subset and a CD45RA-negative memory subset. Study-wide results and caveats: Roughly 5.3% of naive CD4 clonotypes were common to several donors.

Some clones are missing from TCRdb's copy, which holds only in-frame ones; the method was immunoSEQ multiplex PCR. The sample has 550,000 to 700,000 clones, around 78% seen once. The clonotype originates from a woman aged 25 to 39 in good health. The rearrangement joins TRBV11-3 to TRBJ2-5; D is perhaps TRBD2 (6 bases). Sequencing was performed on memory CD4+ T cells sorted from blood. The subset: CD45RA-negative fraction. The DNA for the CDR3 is TGTGCCAGCAGCTTACAGGGAGGAGGGGAAGAGACCCAGTACTTC. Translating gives CASSLQGGGEETQYF.